A selection of T cell receptor beta chains follows, all from one sample in a study of blood T cell repertoires in COVID-19. This table comes from immunoSEQ multiplex PCR, and its TCRdb copy is limited to in-frame clones, with some not included. This sample has approximately 200,000 clones, with just under 90% found just once. Material: peripheral blood. Every receptor here comes from a man aged 25 to 40 with COVID-19, enrolled during active disease. CDR3s include the opening cysteine and the closing phenylalanine or tryptophan. Each record gives: J gene, V gene, clone size, D gene, CDR3 protein, CDR3 DNA. A D gene is named only where the DNA matches it firmly. A clone size is listed for some rows: how often the clone was seen (once, few, many), or a class if it is expanded.

J gene: TRBJ2-7
V gene: TRBV28
clone size: .
D gene: TRBD1
CDR3 protein: CAIRDSISYEQYF
CDR3 DNA: TGTGCCATCCGGGACAGTATCTCCTACGAGCAGTACTTC

J gene: TRBJ2-3
V gene: TRBV12-5
clone size: once
D gene: TRBD2
CDR3 protein: CASGFLTSGGGTDTQYF
CDR3 DNA: TGTGCTAGTGGTTTCTTGACTAGCGGGGGGGGAACAGATACGCAGTATTTT

J gene: TRBJ1-1
V gene: TRBV14
clone size: .
D gene: TRBD1
CDR3 protein: CASSQRGQGWVNTEAFF
CDR3 DNA: TGTGCCAGCAGCCAACGTGGACAGGGCTGGGTGAACACTGAAGCTTTCTTT

J gene: TRBJ1-2
V gene: TRBV15
clone size: .
D gene: .
CDR3 protein: CATSRVTSAYGYTF
CDR3 DNA: TGTGCCACCAGCAGAGTAACAAGTGCTTATGGCTACACCTTC

J gene: TRBJ2-3
V gene: TRBV4-3
clone size: .
D gene: TRBD2
CDR3 protein: CASRGGPLTDTQYF
CDR3 DNA: TGCGCCAGCAGGGGAGGGCCGCTCACAGATACGCAGTATTTT

J gene: TRBJ2-7
V gene: TRBV7-2
clone size: .
D gene: .
CDR3 protein: CASSWARGTYEQYF
CDR3 DNA: TGTGCCAGCAGCTGGGCCAGGGGCACCTACGAGCAGTACTTC

J gene: TRBJ1-5
V gene: TRBV6-5
clone size: .
D gene: TRBD1
CDR3 protein: CASRTGGWGDQPQHF
CDR3 DNA: TGTGCCAGCAGGACAGGGGGCTGGGGTGATCAGCCCCAGCATTTT

J gene: TRBJ2-1
V gene: TRBV12-5
clone size: .
D gene: TRBD2
CDR3 protein: CASGLVEKRGGNEQFF
CDR3 DNA: TGTGCTAGTGGTTTGGTAGAAAAGCGGGGGGGCAATGAGCAGTTCTTC

J gene: TRBJ2-7
V gene: TRBV6-5
clone size: .
D gene: .
CDR3 protein: CASSYSRAGVYEQYF
CDR3 DNA: TGTGCCAGCAGTTACTCGAGGGCAGGGGTATACGAGCAGTACTTC

J gene: TRBJ1-1
V gene: TRBV7-3
clone size: .
D gene: TRBD1
CDR3 protein: CASSYHRGTEAFF
CDR3 DNA: TGTGCCAGCAGCTATCACAGGGGAACTGAAGCTTTCTTT

J gene: TRBJ1-4
V gene: TRBV7-2
clone size: .
D gene: .
CDR3 protein: CASSLGGGTTNEKLFF
CDR3 DNA: TGTGCCAGCAGCTTAGGCGGGGGAACAACTAATGAAAAACTGTTTTTT

J gene: TRBJ2-1
V gene: TRBV28
clone size: .
D gene: .
CDR3 protein: CASSLTQREQFF
CDR3 DNA: TGTGCCAGCAGTTTAACCCAGCGGGAGCAGTTCTTC

J gene: TRBJ2-7
V gene: TRBV19
clone size: .
D gene: .
CDR3 protein: CASSIDLDSSYEQYF
CDR3 DNA: TGTGCCAGTAGTATAGATTTGGACAGTTCCTACGAGCAGTACTTC

J gene: TRBJ1-1
V gene: TRBV28
clone size: .
D gene: TRBD1
CDR3 protein: CASSPGQGDTEAFF
CDR3 DNA: TGTGCCAGCAGCCCGGGACAGGGAGACACTGAAGCTTTCTTT

J gene: TRBJ2-1
V gene: TRBV20-1
clone size: .
D gene: .
CDR3 protein: CSARPEYEQFF
CDR3 DNA: TGCAGTGCAAGACCGGAGTATGAGCAGTTCTTC

J gene: TRBJ1-1
V gene: TRBV5-5
clone size: .
D gene: TRBD1
CDR3 protein: CASSLAGTGGESAFF
CDR3 DNA: TGTGCCAGCAGCTTGGCCGGGACAGGGGGGGAATCAGCTTTCTTT

J gene: TRBJ2-2
V gene: TRBV24-1
clone size: .
D gene: .
CDR3 protein: CATGQNTGELFF
CDR3 DNA: TGTGCCACGGGGCAGAACACCGGGGAGCTGTTTTTT